One sample yielded the 7 T cell receptor beta chains listed below, sequenced in a study of radiation and T cells in renal cell carcinoma. The method was immunoSEQ multiplex PCR; TCRdb's version includes in-frame clones alone and lacks a portion of them. The profile shows tens of thousands of clones, about 80% of them singletons. The time point is: blood 4 weeks post-SBRT, at nephrectomy. Stated treatment: 15 Gy SBRT to primary tumor, nephrectomy 4 weeks later. This material consisted of blood, taken from a patient whose treatment included radiotherapy and nephrectomy. These receptors originate from a man aged 60-69 years with renal cell carcinoma.

The chain links TRBV7-9 to TRBJ2-3; D unresolved. Trimming took 7 bases from V and 0 from J, leaving 8 bases between them. CDR1 is SEHNR and CDR2 is FQNEAQ in the germline V gene (reference sequence). The CDR3 consists of 13 residues. Here the CDR3 DNA reads TGTGCCAGCAAACCTTCTAGCACAGATACGCAGTATTTT. Its translation is CASKPSSTDTQYF.

V is TRBV5-4 and J is TRBJ2-2; the D is unclear. The CDR3 totals 16 residues. Germline CDR1 SGHNT, CDR2 YYREEE (reference sequence). The V gene lost 0 bases and the J gene lost 0 bases, with 9 bases spanning the gap. The CDR3 DNA reads TGTGCCAGCAGCTTGGACCCGAGCCCGAACACCGGGGAGCTGTTTTTT. This translates into CASSLDPSPNTGELFF.

V usage is TRBV7-2 and J usage is TRBJ2-3; D call uncertain. Germline V gene sequence: CDR1 SGHTA, CDR2 FQGNSA. Trimming removed 5 bases at V and 1 base at J, with 13 bases between. The CDR3 has 15 amino acids. CDR3 amino acids: CASSTDSSGTDTQYF. CDR3 in DNA: TGTGCCAGCAGCACCGACTCCTCCGGCACAGATACGCAGTATTTT.

The gene calls are TRBV12-5 and TRBJ2-5, with 9 bases identical to TRBD2. The CDR3 length is 15 residues. Germline V lookup: CDR1 LGHNT, CDR2 FRNRAP. With 3 bases clipped from V and 0 bases from J, the junction kept 2 bases outside the gene matches. The CDR3 is CASGFGTSYQETQYF. In DNA form, the CDR3 reads TGTGCTAGTGGTTTTGGGACTAGCTACCAAGAGACCCAGTACTTC.

V gene TRBV7-9 combines with J gene TRBJ1-1; the D is unclear. Per germline, CDR1 SEHNR and CDR2 FQNEAQ (reference sequence). The ends were cut back, 0 bases at V and 0 bases at J, with 5 bases in the middle. The CDR3 is 14 amino acids. As DNA, the CDR3 is TGTGCCAGCAGCTTAGCGGCCCTGAACACTGAAGCTTTCTTT. Protein sequence: CASSLAALNTEAFF. Full variable domain (remainder filled in from reference TRBV7-9 and TRBJ1-1): DTGVSQNPRHKITKRGQNVTFRCDPISEHNRLYWYRQTLGQGPEFLTYFQNEAQLEKSRLLSDRFSAERPKGSFSTLEIQRTEQGDSAMYLCASSLAALNTEAFFGQGTRLTVV.

The V call is TRBV28, the J call TRBJ1-2; D possibly corresponds to TRBD1 (5 bases). The CDR3 is 13 residues long. The V gene lost 4 bases and the J gene lost 10 bases, with 16 bases spanning the gap. The germline V gene has CDR1 MDHEN and CDR2 SYDVKM. CDR3 protein: CASSWYYEGNYTF. In DNA form, the CDR3 reads TGTGCCAGCAGTTGGTATTACGAGGGGAACTACACCTTC.

This clone was counted between two and nine times. The chain is built from TRBV30 and TRBJ1-5; D gene unclear. The germline V gene encodes CDR1 GTSNPN and CDR2 SVGIG (reference sequence). Trimming left V 2 bases short and J 6 bases short, with 17 bases between. CDR3 length: 15 amino acids. Written as DNA, the CDR3 is TGTGCCTGGAGTATAGGGCCCTTAGGCAGTCAGCCCCAGCATTTT. Protein: CAWSIGPLGSQPQHF.